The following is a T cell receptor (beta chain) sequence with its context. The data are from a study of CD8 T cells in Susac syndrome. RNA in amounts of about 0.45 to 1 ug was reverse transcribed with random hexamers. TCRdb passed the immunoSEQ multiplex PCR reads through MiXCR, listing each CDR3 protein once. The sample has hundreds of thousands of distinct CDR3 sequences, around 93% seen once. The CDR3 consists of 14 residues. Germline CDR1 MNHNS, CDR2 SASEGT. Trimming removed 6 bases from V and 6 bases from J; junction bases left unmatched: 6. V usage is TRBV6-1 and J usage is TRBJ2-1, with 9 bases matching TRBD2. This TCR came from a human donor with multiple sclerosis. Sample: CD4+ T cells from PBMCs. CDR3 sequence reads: CASRSSGGPNEQFF. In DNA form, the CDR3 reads TGTGCCAGCAGATCCAGCGGGGGGCCCAATGAGCAGTTCTTC.